A selection of T cell receptor beta chains follows, all from one sample in a study of blood T cells in healthy people across ages. A single record per CDR3 protein comes from TCRdb applying MiXCR to the 5' RACE reads. The table shows 1.5 million or so distinct CDR3 sequences, with around two fifths occurring only once. The material sequenced was blood. The receptors shown here come from a young woman in good health. Both conserved end residues are part of each CDR3. D genes are given only for firm matches. Some rows mark clone size as missing; the rest say once, few, many or name a class of expanded clone.

v_call	clone_size	j_call	d_call	cdr3_nt	cdr3_aa
TRBV10-1	.	TRBJ2-1	TRBD2	TGCGCCAGCAGTTCGAGCGGGGGGGCCTATGAGCAGTTCTTC	CASSSSGGAYEQFF
TRBV6-1	.	TRBJ2-3	.	TGTGCCAGCGTTCCGAGGCAGGGGGGCTCAGATACGCAGTATTTT	CASVPRQGGSDTQYF
TRBV11-2	.	TRBJ2-1	TRBD2	TGTGCCAGCAGCTTCACTAGCGGGGGGGGATGGGATGAGCAGTTCTTC	CASSFTSGGGWDEQFF
TRBV24-1	.	TRBJ1-2	TRBD1	TGTGCCACCAGTGCCCGGGACAGGCCTTTTGGCTACACCTTC	CATSARDRPFGYTF
TRBV20-1	.	TRBJ2-7	TRBD1	TGCAGTGCTAGGTTTGGGGACAGGGGGTCCCTTCCCTACGAGCAGTACTTC	CSARFGDRGSLPYEQYF
TRBV7-2	.	TRBJ1-2	.	TGTGCCAGCAGCTTAGGGGCAGGAACCCTTAGTTATGGCTACACCTTC	CASSLGAGTLSYGYTF
TRBV9	few	TRBJ1-1	.	TGTGCCAGCAGCAATCAACAGGGTGGGTACACTGAAGCTTTCTTT	CASSNQQGGYTEAFF
TRBV6-5	.	TRBJ1-2	.	TGTGCCAGCAGTTACGGCGGGGGACATTATGGCTACACCTTC	CASSYGGGHYGYTF
TRBV15	few	TRBJ2-7	TRBD1	TGTGCCACCAGCAGAGCCGGGACAGCATCCTACGAGCAGTACTTC	CATSRAGTASYEQYF
TRBV29-1	few	TRBJ2-1	TRBD2	TGCAGCGCTCCGGGCCGGACTAGCGAGTCCTACAATGAGCAGTTCTTC	CSAPGRTSESYNEQFF
TRBV14	.	TRBJ1-1	.	TGTGCCAGCAGCCAAGAAGGGGTTTGGACTGAAGCTTTCTTT	CASSQEGVWTEAFF
TRBV6-1	once	TRBJ2-1	TRBD2	TGTGCCAGCAGCCGAACTAGCGGGGGACCCCCCTCTGTTGGTGAGCAGTTCTTC	CASSRTSGGPPSVGEQFF
TRBV25-1	.	TRBJ2-3	.	TGTGCCTGCAGTGAGGGAGGCACAGATACGCAGTATTTT	CACSEGGTDTQYF
TRBV4-1	few	TRBJ2-6	TRBD1	TGCGCCAGCAGCCAAGATCGGACAGGGCTGGCTGGGGCCAACGTCCTGACTTTC	CASSQDRTGLAGANVLTF
TRBV9	.	TRBJ2-1	TRBD2	TGTGCCAGCAGCGTAGTTGGCAGAACGGGGGGGCACAATGAGCAGTTCTTC	CASSVVGRTGGHNEQFF
TRBV6-1	.	TRBJ1-1	.	TGTGCCAGCCGGGGCAGGGCAAACACTGAAGCTTTCTTT	CASRGRANTEAFF
TRBV27	.	TRBJ2-7	TRBD2	TGTGCCAGCAGTTTAAGGAGCGGGGGGAACTACGAGCAGTACTTC	CASSLRSGGNYEQYF
TRBV20-1	.	TRBJ2-3	.	TGCGGTGCTGTTACTAGAACAGATACGCAGTATTTT	CGAVTRTDTQYF
TRBV27	few	TRBJ2-7	.	TGTGCCAGCAGTCGAGCGAAGAGCGAGCAGTACTTC	CASSRAKSEQYF
TRBV29-1	.	TRBJ2-3	TRBD2	TGCAGCGTCGCCGCCGGGGGAGGGACAGATACGCAGTATTTT	CSVAAGGGTDTQYF
TRBV29-1	many	TRBJ2-3	.	TGCAGCGTTGAGCAGGGAGGCACAGATACGCAGTATTTT	CSVEQGGTDTQYF
TRBV7-2	.	TRBJ2-7	.	TGTGCCAGCAGCTTCGGGGACTTCTCCTACGAGCAGTACTTC	CASSFGDFSYEQYF
TRBV25-1	few	TRBJ1-2	.	TGTGCCAGCAGGGCAGGGACTGCTAACTATGGCTACACCTTC	CASRAGTANYGYTF
TRBV2	.	TRBJ1-2	.	TGTGCCAGCATTAGACAGGACTATGGCTACACCTTC	CASIRQDYGYTF
TRBV6-1	.	TRBJ2-7	TRBD1	TGTGCCAGCAGTGAAAACTGGACAGGGGGATACGAGCAGTACTTC	CASSENWTGGYEQYF
TRBV9	.	TRBJ1-2	.	TGTGCCAGCAGCGCTGAGGGGAGGGCCCACACCTTC	CASSAEGRAHTF
TRBV12-3/TRBV12-4	.	TRBJ1-6	.	TGTGCCAGCAGTTTAGCCAACTATAATTCACCCCTCCACTTT	CASSLANYNSPLHF
TRBV29-1	few	TRBJ2-3	.	TGCAGCGTTCTAGGAGGCACAGATACGCAGTATTTT	CSVLGGTDTQYF
TRBV9	.	TRBJ2-2	.	TGTGCCAGCAGCTCCCGCTCGGACACCGGGGAGCTGTTTTTT	CASSSRSDTGELFF
TRBV20-1	.	TRBJ2-5	.	TGCAGTGCTAGAGTACAGGGATGGGAGACCCAGTACTTC	CSARVQGWETQYF
TRBV5-5	few	TRBJ1-4	.	TGTGCCAGCAGCTTGAGGGGTCAGCCAAATGAAAAACTGTTTTTT	CASSLRGQPNEKLFF
TRBV7-9	.	TRBJ2-7	TRBD2	TGTGCCAGCAGCTTACCTAGCGGGTCCTACGAGCAGTACTTC	CASSLPSGSYEQYF
TRBV4-1	.	TRBJ1-6	TRBD1	TGCGCCAGCAGCCAAGAATGCGGGGACAGTAACAATTCACCCCTCCACTTT	CASSQECGDSNNSPLHF
TRBV27	few	TRBJ2-3	.	TGTGCCAGCAGTCCACTTCAGGGTCTGCATACGCAGTATTTT	CASSPLQGLHTQYF
TRBV28	.	TRBJ2-5	.	TGTGCCAGCAGTTCACCTTCGGTGTACCAAGAGACCCAGTACTTC	CASSSPSVYQETQYF
TRBV27	once	TRBJ1-2	.	TGTGCCAGCAGTTTATATACATCTTCGGATGGCTACACCTTC	CASSLYTSSDGYTF
TRBV5-1	few	TRBJ2-3	TRBD2	TGCGCCAGCAGCCCTAGAACTAGCGGGCCTAGCACAGATACGCAGTATTTT	CASSPRTSGPSTDTQYF